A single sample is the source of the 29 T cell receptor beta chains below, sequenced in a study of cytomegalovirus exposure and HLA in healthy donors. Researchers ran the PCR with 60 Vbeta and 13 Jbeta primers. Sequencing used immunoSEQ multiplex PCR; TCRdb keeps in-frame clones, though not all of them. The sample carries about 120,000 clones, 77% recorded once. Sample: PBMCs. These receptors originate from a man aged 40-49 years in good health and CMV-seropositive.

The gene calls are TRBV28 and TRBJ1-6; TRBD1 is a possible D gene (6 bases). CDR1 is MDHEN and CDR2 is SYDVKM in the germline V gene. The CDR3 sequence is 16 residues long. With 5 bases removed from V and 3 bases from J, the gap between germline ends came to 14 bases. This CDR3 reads CASSPRTAVYNSPLHF. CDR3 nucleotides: TGTGCCAGCAGTCCCCGGACAGCGGTCTATAATTCACCCCTCCACTTT.

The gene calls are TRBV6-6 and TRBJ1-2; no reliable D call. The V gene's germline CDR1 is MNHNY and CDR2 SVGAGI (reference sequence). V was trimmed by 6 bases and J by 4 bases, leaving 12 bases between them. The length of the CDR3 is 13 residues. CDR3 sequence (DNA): TGTGCCAGCAGCCCACCGGGATTCTATGGCTACACCTTC. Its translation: CASSPPGFYGYTF.

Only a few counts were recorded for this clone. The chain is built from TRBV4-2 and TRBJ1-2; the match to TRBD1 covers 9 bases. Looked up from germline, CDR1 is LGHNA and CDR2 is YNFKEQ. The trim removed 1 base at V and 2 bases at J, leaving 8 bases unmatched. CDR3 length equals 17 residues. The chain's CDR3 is CASSQASGGQGNYGYTF. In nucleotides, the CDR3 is TGTGCCAGCAGCCAAGCTTCCGGTGGACAGGGGAACTATGGCTACACCTTC.

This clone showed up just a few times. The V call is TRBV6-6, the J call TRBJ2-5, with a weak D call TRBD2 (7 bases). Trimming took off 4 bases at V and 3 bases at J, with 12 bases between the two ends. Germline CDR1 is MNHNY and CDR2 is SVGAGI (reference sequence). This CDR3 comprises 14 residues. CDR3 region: CASSFWGGKETQYF. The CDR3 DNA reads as TGTGCCAGCAGTTTTTGGGGGGGCAAAGAGACCCAGTACTTC.

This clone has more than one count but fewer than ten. The CDR3 nucleotides are TGCGCCAGCAGCCCAGTAAGCTCTGGAAACACCATATATTTT. Protein: CASSPVSSGNTIYF. The chain uses TRBV5-1 and TRBJ1-3, with D unclear. Trimming took 4 bases from V and 0 from J, leaving 8 bases between them. The CDR3 sequence is 14 residues long. The germline gives CDR1 SGHRS, CDR2 YFSETQ.

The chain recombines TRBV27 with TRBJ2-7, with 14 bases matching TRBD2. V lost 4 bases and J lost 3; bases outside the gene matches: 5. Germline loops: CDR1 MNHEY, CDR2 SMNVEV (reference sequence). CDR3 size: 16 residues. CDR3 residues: CASSSRLAGGIYEQYF. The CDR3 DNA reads TGTGCCAGCAGTTCAAGACTAGCGGGGGGGATCTACGAGCAGTACTTC.

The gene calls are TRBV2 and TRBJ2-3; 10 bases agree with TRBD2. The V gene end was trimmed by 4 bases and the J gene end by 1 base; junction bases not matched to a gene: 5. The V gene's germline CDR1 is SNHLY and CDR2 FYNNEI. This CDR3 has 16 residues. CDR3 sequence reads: CASSAWTSGGTDTQYF. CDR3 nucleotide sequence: TGTGCCAGCAGTGCCTGGACTAGCGGAGGCACAGATACGCAGTATTTT.

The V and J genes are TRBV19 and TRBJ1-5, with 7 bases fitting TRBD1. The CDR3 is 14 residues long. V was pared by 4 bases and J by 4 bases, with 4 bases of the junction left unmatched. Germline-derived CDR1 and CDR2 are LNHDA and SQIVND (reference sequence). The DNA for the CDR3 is TGTGCCAGTAGTACGACAGGGTGGAATCAGCCCCAGCATTTT. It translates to CASSTTGWNQPQHF.

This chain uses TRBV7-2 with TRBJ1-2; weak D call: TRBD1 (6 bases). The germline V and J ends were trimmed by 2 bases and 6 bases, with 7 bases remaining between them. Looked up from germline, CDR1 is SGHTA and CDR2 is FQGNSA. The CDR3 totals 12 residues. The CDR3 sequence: CASSLYRDGYTF. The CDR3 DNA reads TGTGCCAGCAGCTTATACAGGGATGGCTACACCTTC.

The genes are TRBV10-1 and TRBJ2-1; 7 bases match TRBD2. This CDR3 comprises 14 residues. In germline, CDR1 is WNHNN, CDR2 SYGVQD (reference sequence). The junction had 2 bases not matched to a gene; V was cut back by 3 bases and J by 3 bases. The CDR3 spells CASSDGGVYNEQFF. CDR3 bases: TGCGCCAGCAGTGATGGGGGGGTCTACAATGAGCAGTTCTTC.

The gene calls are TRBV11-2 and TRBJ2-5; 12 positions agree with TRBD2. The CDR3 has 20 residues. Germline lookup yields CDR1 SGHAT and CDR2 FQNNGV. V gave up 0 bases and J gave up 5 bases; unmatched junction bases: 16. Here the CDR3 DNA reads TGTGCCAGCAGCTTAGACCTCAACGCAAGACTAGCGGGGGTGTTGGAGACCCAGTACTTC. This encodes CASSLDLNARLAGVLETQYF.

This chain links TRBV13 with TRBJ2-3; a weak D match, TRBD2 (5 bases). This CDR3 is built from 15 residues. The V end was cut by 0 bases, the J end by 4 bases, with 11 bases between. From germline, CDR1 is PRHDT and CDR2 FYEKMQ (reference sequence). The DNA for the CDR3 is TGTGCCAGCAGCTTAGGGGGAGATGTGGCAGATACGCAGTATTTT. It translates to CASSLGGDVADTQYF.

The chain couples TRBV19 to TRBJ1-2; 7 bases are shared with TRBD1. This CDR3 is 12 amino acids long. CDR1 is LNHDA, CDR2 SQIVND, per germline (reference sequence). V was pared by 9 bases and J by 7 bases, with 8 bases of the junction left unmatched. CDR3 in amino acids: CASQEGALGYTF. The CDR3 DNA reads TGTGCCAGCCAGGAGGGGGCTCTTGGCTACACCTTC.

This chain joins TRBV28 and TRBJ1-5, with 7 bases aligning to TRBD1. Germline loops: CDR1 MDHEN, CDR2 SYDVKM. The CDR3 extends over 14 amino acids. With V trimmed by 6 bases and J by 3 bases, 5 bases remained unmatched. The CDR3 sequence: CASRQGGPNQPQHF. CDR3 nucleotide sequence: TGTGCCAGCAGACAAGGGGGCCCCAATCAGCCCCAGCATTTT. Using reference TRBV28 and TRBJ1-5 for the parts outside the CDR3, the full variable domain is DVKVTQSSRYLVKRTGEKVFLECVQDMDHENMFWYRQDPGLGLRLIYFSYDVKMKEKGDIPEGYSVSREKKERFSLILESASTNQTSMYLCASRQGGPNQPQHFGDGTRLSIL.

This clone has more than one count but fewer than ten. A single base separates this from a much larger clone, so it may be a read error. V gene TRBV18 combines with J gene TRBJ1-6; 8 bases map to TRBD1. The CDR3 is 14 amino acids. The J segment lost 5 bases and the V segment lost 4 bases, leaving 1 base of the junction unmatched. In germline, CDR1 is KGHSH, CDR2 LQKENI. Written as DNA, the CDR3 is TGTGCCAGCTCACGGGACAGGAATAATTCACCCCTCCACTTT. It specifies CASSRDRNNSPLHF.

The CDR3 DNA is TGCGCCAGCAGCCAAGGACAGGGTGGCTATGGCTACACCTTC. Translated, it gives CASSQGQGGYGYTF. This chain links TRBV4-3 with TRBJ1-2; TRBD1 matches at 7 bases. This CDR3 comprises 14 residues. The germline V gene encodes CDR1 LGHNA and CDR2 YSLEER. V was clipped by 1 base and J by 4 bases; unmatched bases: 3.

This CDR3 reads CASSPLDRASNQPQHF. The CDR3 region has the DNA TGTGCCAGTAGTCCCCTGGACAGGGCGAGCAATCAGCCCCAGCATTTT. The J gene is TRBJ1-5, the V gene TRBV19; TRBD1 matches at 8 bases. Germline V gene lookup returns CDR1 LNHDA and CDR2 SQIVND (reference sequence). The J segment lost 1 base and the V segment lost 5 bases, leaving 7 bases of the junction unmatched. The CDR3 sequence is 16 residues long.

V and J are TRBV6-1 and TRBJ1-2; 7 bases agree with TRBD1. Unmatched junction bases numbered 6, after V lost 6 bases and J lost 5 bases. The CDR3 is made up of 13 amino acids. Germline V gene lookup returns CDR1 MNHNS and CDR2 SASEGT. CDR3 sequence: CASRFTGEYGYTF. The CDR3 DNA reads TGTGCCAGCAGGTTCACAGGGGAGTATGGCTACACCTTC.

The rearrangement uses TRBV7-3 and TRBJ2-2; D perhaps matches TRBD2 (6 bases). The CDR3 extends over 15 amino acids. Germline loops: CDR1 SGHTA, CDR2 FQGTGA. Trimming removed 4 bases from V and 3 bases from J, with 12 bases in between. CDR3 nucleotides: TGTGCCAGCAGCTCCCCCGGGGGACACACCGGGGAGCTGTTTTTT. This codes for CASSSPGGHTGELFF.

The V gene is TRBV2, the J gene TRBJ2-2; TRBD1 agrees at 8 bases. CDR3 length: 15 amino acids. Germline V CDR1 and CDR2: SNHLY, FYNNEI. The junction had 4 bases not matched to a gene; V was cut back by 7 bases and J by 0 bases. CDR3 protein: CASNLDRANTGELFF. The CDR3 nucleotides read TGTGCCAGCAATCTGGACAGGGCGAACACCGGGGAGCTGTTTTTT.

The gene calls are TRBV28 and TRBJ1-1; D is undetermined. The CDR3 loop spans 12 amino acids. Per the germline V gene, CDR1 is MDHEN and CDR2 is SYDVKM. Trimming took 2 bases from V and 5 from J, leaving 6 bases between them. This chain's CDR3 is CASSLGWTEAFF. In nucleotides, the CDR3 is TGTGCCAGCAGTTTAGGCTGGACTGAAGCTTTCTTT.

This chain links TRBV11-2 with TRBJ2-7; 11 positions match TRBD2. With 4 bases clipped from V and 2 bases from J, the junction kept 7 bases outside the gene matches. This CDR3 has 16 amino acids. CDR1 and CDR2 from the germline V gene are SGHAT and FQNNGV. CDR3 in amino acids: CASSWASGGLPYEQYF. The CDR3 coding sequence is TGTGCCAGCAGCTGGGCTAGCGGGGGGCTTCCCTACGAGCAGTACTTC.

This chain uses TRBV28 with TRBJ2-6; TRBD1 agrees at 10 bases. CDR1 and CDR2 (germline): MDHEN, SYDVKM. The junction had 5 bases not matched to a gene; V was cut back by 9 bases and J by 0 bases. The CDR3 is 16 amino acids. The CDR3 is CASWGTGASGANVLTF. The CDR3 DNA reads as TGTGCCAGTTGGGGGACAGGGGCCTCTGGGGCCAACGTCCTGACTTTC.

The CDR3 bases are TGCAGTGCTACCGGGACAGGTGAAGCTTTCTTT. It is translated as CSATGTGEAFF. The rearrangement uses TRBV20-1 and TRBJ1-1; 8 bases agree with TRBD1. CDR1 is DFQATT and CDR2 is SNEGSKA in the germline V gene (reference sequence). The CDR3 length is 11 residues. V shed 4 bases, J shed 7 bases, and the junction held 2 bases outside the gene matches.

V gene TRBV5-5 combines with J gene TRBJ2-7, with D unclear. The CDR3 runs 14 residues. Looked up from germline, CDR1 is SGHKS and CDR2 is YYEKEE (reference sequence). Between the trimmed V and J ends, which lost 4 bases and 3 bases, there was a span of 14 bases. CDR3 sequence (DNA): TGTGCCAGCAGCCTGGATTCTCCTATCTACGAGCAGTACTTC. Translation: CASSLDSPIYEQYF. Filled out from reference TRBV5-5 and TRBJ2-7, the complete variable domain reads DAGVTQSPTHLIKTRGQQVTLRCSPISGHKSVSWYQQVLGQGPQFIFQYYEKEERGRGNFPDRFSARQFPNYSSELNVNALLLGDSALYLCASSLDSPIYEQYFGPGTRLTVT.

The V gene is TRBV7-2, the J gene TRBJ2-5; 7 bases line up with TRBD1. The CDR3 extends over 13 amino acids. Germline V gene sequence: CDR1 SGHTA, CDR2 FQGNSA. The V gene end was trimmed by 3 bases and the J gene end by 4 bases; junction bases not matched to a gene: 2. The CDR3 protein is CASSFGTVETQYF. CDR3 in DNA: TGTGCCAGCAGCTTTGGGACAGTAGAGACCCAGTACTTC. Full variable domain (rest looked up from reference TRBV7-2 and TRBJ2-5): GAGVSQSPSNKVTEKGKDVELRCDPISGHTALYWYRQSLGQGLEFLIYFQGNSAPDKSGLPSDRFSAERTGGSVSTLTIQRTQQEDSAVYLCASSFGTVETQYFGPGTRLLVL.

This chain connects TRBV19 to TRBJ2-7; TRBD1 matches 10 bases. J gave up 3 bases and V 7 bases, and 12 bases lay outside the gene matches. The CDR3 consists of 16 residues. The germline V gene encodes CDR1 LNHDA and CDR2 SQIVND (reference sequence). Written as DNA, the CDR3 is TGTGCCAGTAAAGGACTTCCGGGACAGGGGATCTACGAGCAGTACTTC. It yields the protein CASKGLPGQGIYEQYF.

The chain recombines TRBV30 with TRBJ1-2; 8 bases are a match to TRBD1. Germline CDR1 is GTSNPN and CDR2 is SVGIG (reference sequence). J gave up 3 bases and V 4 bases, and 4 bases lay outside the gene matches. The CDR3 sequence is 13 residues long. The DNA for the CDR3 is TGTGCCTGGAAGGACAGGGACGACTATGGCTACACCTTC. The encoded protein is CAWKDRDDYGYTF.

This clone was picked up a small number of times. CDR3 in amino acids: CASRSGLMQFF. CDR3 nucleotide sequence: TGTGCCAGCAGATCAGGACTAATGCAGTTCTTC. The chain employs TRBV6-5 and TRBJ2-1; tentative D call: TRBD2 (6 bases). V lost 6 bases and J 12 bases, leaving 12 bases between the germline ends. CDR1 MNHEY and CDR2 SVGAGI come from the germline V gene. This CDR3 spans 11 amino acids.